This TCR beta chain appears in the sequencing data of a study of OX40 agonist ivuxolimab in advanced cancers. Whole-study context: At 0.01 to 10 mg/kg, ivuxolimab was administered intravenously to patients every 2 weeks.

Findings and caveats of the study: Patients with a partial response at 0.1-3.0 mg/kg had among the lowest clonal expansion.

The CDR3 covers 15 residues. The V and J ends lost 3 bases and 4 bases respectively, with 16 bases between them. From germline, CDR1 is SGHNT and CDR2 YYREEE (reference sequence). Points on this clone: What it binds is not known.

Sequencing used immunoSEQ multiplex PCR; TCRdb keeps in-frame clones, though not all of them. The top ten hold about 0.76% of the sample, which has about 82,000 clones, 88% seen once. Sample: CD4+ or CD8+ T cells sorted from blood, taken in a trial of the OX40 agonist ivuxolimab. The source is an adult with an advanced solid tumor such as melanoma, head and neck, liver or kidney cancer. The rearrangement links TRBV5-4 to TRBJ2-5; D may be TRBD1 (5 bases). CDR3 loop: CASSSRAGSGETQYF. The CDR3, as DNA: TGTGCCAGCAGCTCCCGCGCAGGGTCCGGAGAGACCCAGTACTTC.